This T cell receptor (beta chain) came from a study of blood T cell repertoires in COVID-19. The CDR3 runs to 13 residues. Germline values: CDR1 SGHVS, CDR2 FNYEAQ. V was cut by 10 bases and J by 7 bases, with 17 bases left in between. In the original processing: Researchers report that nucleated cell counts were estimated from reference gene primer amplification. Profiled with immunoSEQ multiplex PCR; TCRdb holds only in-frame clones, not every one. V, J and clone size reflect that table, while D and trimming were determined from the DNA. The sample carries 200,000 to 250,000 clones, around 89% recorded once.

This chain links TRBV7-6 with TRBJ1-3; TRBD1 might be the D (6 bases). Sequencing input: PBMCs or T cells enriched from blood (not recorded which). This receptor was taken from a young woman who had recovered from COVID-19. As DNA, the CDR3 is TGTGCCATCCGAGGGGGAATCAGGAACACCATATATTTT. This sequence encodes CAIRGGIRNTIYF.